Described below is a single T cell receptor beta chain sequence and its context. Its target is unknown. CDR3 length: 13 residues. Germline assignment: CDR1 MDHEN and CDR2 SYDVKM. Trimming stripped 5 bases from V and 3 bases from J, with 9 bases between. Data came from immunoSEQ multiplex PCR; TCRdb stores just in-frame clones and leaves some out. In the table there are roughly 100,000 clones, about nine tenths of which are singletons. These data are taken from a study of PD-1 blockade in classical Hodgkin lymphoma. Findings and limits, study-wide: The authors excluded patients who started nivolumab under 1 year after ASCT.

Time point given: cycle 4 day 1 (C4D1), after about 6 weeks of nivolumab. No patient escaped relapse after autologous stem cell transplantation, and brentuximab vedotin exposure varied. This sample comprised peripheral blood mononuclear cells (PBMCs), obtained before the fourth cycle of nivolumab. The source of this sequence is a human donor with classical Hodgkin lymphoma. The chain uses TRBV28 and TRBJ2-3; perhaps D is TRBD1 or TRBD2 (5 bases each). CDR3 protein: CASSTEGTDTQYF. In nucleotides, the CDR3 is TGTGCCAGCAGTACCGAGGGGACAGATACGCAGTATTTT.